This T cell receptor beta chain was obtained from a study of blood T cell repertoires in COVID-19 (dated by TCRdb to about 2020). For the study in its entirety: Samples covering the acute and convalescent phases of COVID-19 were provided by collaborators in the United States, Italy and Spain. The material from the prospective study consisted of cDNA or gDNA derived from T cells, B-cell-depleted T cells, or PBMCs. Deeply sampled blood TCRbeta repertoires from subjects exposed to, actively infected with, or recovered from COVID-19 were included in the dataset. The repertoires were released in a freely available public database meant as a resource for research on the immune response to SARS-CoV-2. Samples came from the ongoing ImmuneRACE study (first 160 participants) plus 1,254 subjects from 6 global collaborators. Sample metadata almost always included a de-identified subject ID, COVID-19 status, age in years and sex. Where available, HLA class I and class II types were obtained from metadata supplied by the sample provider rather than from assay-based typing.

Its CDR3 holds 15 amino acids, cysteine through phenylalanine. Of the read, only the CDR3 DNA is kept; its 45 bases are in frame from base 1. V is pared back by 2 bases and J by 1 base, with 11 bases lying between the germline termini. According to the germline V gene, CDR1 reads KGHSH and CDR2 reads LQKENI. TCRbeta CDR3 regions were amplified from genomic DNA by means of the immunoSEQ Assay, a bias-controlled multiplex PCR. From the authors' description of their analysis: Nucleated cell counts per sample were estimated from amplification of reference gene primers within the assay. Sequence reads were collapsed and filtered to measure the absolute abundance of every unique TCRbeta CDR3 rearrangement. For each sample, productive Simpson clonality was calculated as the square root of Simpson's diversity index across productive rearrangements. TCRdb limited this immuneACCESS table to in-frame rearrangements with V and J called. A share of clones is missing; checked studies link under half to unresolved V genes, and the rest is unexplained. For V, J and clone size, that table is used; D and trimming come from the DNA. The sample table lists under 300,000 clones, about 88% of them with a count of one. Roughly 13% of the sample is in the top ten clones.

In Seattle, one collaborating source enrolled patients while the infection was active and tracked those patients longitudinally over the course of disease. The collaborating institutions used their own protocols to collect whole blood in K2EDTA tubes. For TCRbeta analysis, collaborators shipped samples as frozen whole blood, isolated PBMCs, or DNA extracted from either of those sample types. The investigation overall reported the following: How much clinical and demographic metadata was included differed by source and by participant, and the metadata was provided uncurated.

Details on this clone: What antigen it recognizes has not been identified. One base away there is no much larger clone; base qualities are not given.

This clonotype was obtained from a woman between 65 and 79 years old with COVID-19, enrolled during active disease. The specimen was peripheral blood. Recombination connected TRBV18 to TRBJ1-1; TRBD1 is possibly the D segment (6 matching bases). The sequenced DNA is TGTGCCAGCTCACCAACGGGACACTCGAACACTGAAGCTTTCTTT. The translation is CASSPTGHSNTEAFF.